Listed below are T cell receptor beta chains from one sample, sequenced in a study of cytomegalovirus exposure and HLA in healthy donors. The table came from immunoSEQ multiplex PCR; TCRdb's copy has only in-frame clones and leaves some out. This repertoire shows tens of thousands of clones, around 91% found once; its top ten account for 12%. Material for sequencing was PBMCs. These receptors all come from a woman in her 30s in good health and CMV-seropositive. Each CDR3 is given with its conserved first and last residue. Each record gives: J gene, D gene, V gene, clone size, CDR3 DNA, CDR3 protein. A D gene is named only where the DNA matches it firmly. Size tells how often a clone was seen (once, few, many) or the class of an expanded clone, and some rows leave it out.

TRBJ2-7,TRBD2,TRBV28,.,TGTGCCAGCAGTTTGTCTAGCGGGAGCACCTACGAGCAGTACTTC,CASSLSSGSTYEQYF
TRBJ2-7,.,TRBV15,few,TGTGCCACCAGCAGAAGCCGTACAGGGTACGAGCAGTACTTC,CATSRSRTGYEQYF
TRBJ2-3,TRBD2,TRBV5-1,.,TGCGCCAGCAGCCTTAGCGGGACGAACACAGATACGCAGTATTTT,CASSLSGTNTDTQYF
TRBJ2-1,TRBD1,TRBV4-1,.,TGCGCCAGCAGCCAAGACCTGACAGGGCGGCCCTACAATGAGCAGTTCTTC,CASSQDLTGRPYNEQFF
TRBJ2-6,.,TRBV4-1,.,TGCGCCAGCAGCCAAGAATCCAGGGGACGTTCTGGGGCCAACGTCCTGACTTTC,CASSQESRGRSGANVLTF
TRBJ1-3,.,TRBV7-6,.,TGTGCCAGCAGCCAGGTAGACAGAAATGGAAACACCATATATTTT,CASSQVDRNGNTIYF
TRBJ1-3,TRBD1,TRBV2,.,TGTGCCAGCAGTGAGCAGGGGGCTTTCTCTGGAAACACCATATATTTT,CASSEQGAFSGNTIYF
TRBJ2-1,.,TRBV4-1,.,TGCGCCAGCAAGGGACTGCGGAACTCCTACAATGAGCAGTTCTTC,CASKGLRNSYNEQFF
TRBJ2-1,TRBD2,TRBV4-1,.,TGCGCCAGCAGCCACCGGACTAGCGGGAGGGATGAGCAGTTCTTC,CASSHRTSGRDEQFF
TRBJ2-5,.,TRBV5-1,.,TGCGCCAGCAGCACCGACTACCAAGAGACCCAGTACTTC,CASSTDYQETQYF
TRBJ2-5,TRBD2,TRBV30,.,TGTGCCTGGAGTGGGGTTAGCGGGAGTTTAGGTTGGTACTTC,CAWSGVSGSLGWYF
TRBJ2-3,TRBD2,TRBV5-1,.,TGCGCCACCACTGGGGGGGGTACCACAGATACGCAGTATTTT,CATTGGGTTDTQYF
TRBJ2-1,.,TRBV13,.,TGTGCCAGCAGCTTAGGGAGGGGGTCCTACAATGAGCAGTTCTTC,CASSLGRGSYNEQFF
TRBJ2-5,TRBD2,TRBV13,.,TGTGCCAGCAGCCCCCTAGCGGGACGGGCCCAAGAGACCCAGTACTTC,CASSPLAGRAQETQYF
TRBJ2-7,.,TRBV4-1,.,TGCGCCAGCAGCCACACTAGGTACTACGAGCAGTACTTC,CASSHTRYYEQYF
TRBJ2-7,.,TRBV18,.,TGTGCCAGCTCACCACCCGGGGGGCTGACCCCCCACGAGCAGTACTTC,CASSPPGGLTPHEQYF
TRBJ2-1,TRBD2,TRBV9,.,TGTGCCAGCAGCATTAGCGGGAGTCCCTACAATGAGCAGTTCTTC,CASSISGSPYNEQFF
TRBJ1-6,TRBD1,TRBV4-1,.,TGCGCCAGCAGCCAAGGTCCAGGGGGCTCCTATAATTCACCCCTCCACTTT,CASSQGPGGSYNSPLHF
TRBJ2-3,.,TRBV18,few,TGTGCCAGCTCACCACGAACAGTCACAGATACGCAGTATTTT,CASSPRTVTDTQYF
TRBJ2-1,TRBD1,TRBV5-8,.,TGTGCCAGCAGCTTACAGGGGTCCTACAATGAGCAGTTCTTC,CASSLQGSYNEQFF
TRBJ1-1,.,TRBV2,.,TGTGCCAGCAGTGAACCGGGAGGAAAAATGAACACTGAAGCTTTCTTT,CASSEPGGKMNTEAFF
TRBJ2-1,.,TRBV7-8,.,TGTGCCAGCAGTCCTGGACAGAGAGCCTACAATGAGCAGTTCTTC,CASSPGQRAYNEQFF
TRBJ2-7,TRBD2,TRBV18,.,TGTGCCAGCTCACCAGATCGGGAAGCGGGAGTTCCTTGGGAGCAGTACTTC,CASSPDREAGVPWEQYF
TRBJ2-1,TRBD2,TRBV9,.,TGTGCCAGCAGCGCCCGCGCAGGAAGCGGGAGGTACAATGAGCAGTTCTTC,CASSARAGSGRYNEQFF
TRBJ1-3,.,TRBV11-2,.,TGTGCCAGCAGCTTAGTATTGGCGGGGTTATCTGGAAACACCATATATTTT,CASSLVLAGLSGNTIYF
TRBJ2-7,TRBD1,TRBV25-1,.,TGTGCCAGCAGTTCCCCGGGCAGGGGGAGCTACGAGCAGTACTTC,CASSSPGRGSYEQYF
TRBJ1-2,.,TRBV5-1,.,TGCGCCAGCAGCTTGGAAGCAGGGAACTATGGCTACACCTTC,CASSLEAGNYGYTF
TRBJ2-3,TRBD2,TRBV7-9,.,TGTGCCAGCAGCTTAAGGCCTAGCGGGGGAAGCACAGATACGCAGTATTTT,CASSLRPSGGSTDTQYF
TRBJ2-7,TRBD1,TRBV27,few,TGTGCCAGCAGTCTCAACCGGGACAGAGACTACGAGCAGTACTTC,CASSLNRDRDYEQYF
TRBJ2-3,.,TRBV7-7,.,TGTGCCAGCAGCTTAGACCGGTTTAGCACAGATACGCAGTATTTT,CASSLDRFSTDTQYF
TRBJ2-7,TRBD2,TRBV19,.,TGTGCCAGTAAGAGGTTTTGGCGGGAGACTTCCGAGCAGTACTTC,CASKRFWRETSEQYF
TRBJ1-2,.,TRBV15,.,TGTGCCACCAGCAGAGTCGACAGGAAGACCTATGGCTACACCTTC,CATSRVDRKTYGYTF
TRBJ1-2,.,TRBV5-1,few,TGCGCCAGCAGCTTGGAAGTAGCGGACGGCTACACCTTC,CASSLEVADGYTF
TRBJ2-7,.,TRBV9,.,TGTGCCAGCAGCGTAGGGGACTTTAGCGATGCATTTACCTACGAGCAGTACTTC,CASSVGDFSDAFTYEQYF
TRBJ1-2,TRBD1,TRBV2,once,TGTGCCAGCGAGGACAGGGGGCTGATAAATCTGGGTGGCTACACCTTC,CASEDRGLINLGGYTF
TRBJ2-3,.,TRBV5-1,.,TGCGCCAGCAGCTTGGGGCTAGCCCTACCCACAGATACGCAGTATTTT,CASSLGLALPTDTQYF
TRBJ2-1,TRBD2,TRBV30,once,TGTGCCGCTAGCGGGAGCTCCTACAATGAGCAGTTCTTC,CAASGSSYNEQFF
TRBJ1-6,.,TRBV21-1,.,TGTGCCAGCAGCAGTAAATGGGCGCCCCTCCACTTT,CASSSKWAPLHF
TRBJ2-7,.,TRBV21-1,.,TGTGCCAGCAGCCCCCGACGGACTGCCGCCCACGAGCAGTACTTC,CASSPRRTAAHEQYF
TRBJ2-4,TRBD1,TRBV30,.,TGTGCCTGGAGTGTAATGACAGGGGTCCTCGCCGATCAGTACTTC,CAWSVMTGVLADQYF
TRBJ2-2,TRBD2,TRBV4-1,.,TGCGCCAGCAGCCAAGATAGGGGACTAGCGGAGTCAGCGAACACCGGGGAGCTGTTTTTT,CASSQDRGLAESANTGELFF
TRBJ1-5,.,TRBV2,.,TGTGCCAGCGGAGGGTTATCCAATCAGCCCCAGCATTTT,CASGGLSNQPQHF
TRBJ1-1,.,TRBV25-1,.,TGTGCCAGCAGTGACCCACTAGCGGGGAGGGAAGCTTTCTTT,CASSDPLAGREAFF
TRBJ2-5,TRBD1,TRBV7-9,.,TGTGCCAGCAGCGGACAGGGAGAAGAGACCCAGTACTTC,CASSGQGEETQYF
TRBJ1-1,TRBD1,TRBV19,.,TGTGCCAGTAGTTCCCGGACAGGATCGCCCTTCATGAACACTGAAGCTTTCTTT,CASSSRTGSPFMNTEAFF
TRBJ2-7,.,TRBV5-8,.,TGTGCCAGCAGCTCCCGGACAAGGTTATACGAGCAGTACTTC,CASSSRTRLYEQYF
TRBJ1-4,.,TRBV2,.,TGTGCCAGCAGTGTTCTTTTTAATGAAAAACTGTTTTTT,CASSVLFNEKLFF
TRBJ2-1,TRBD2,TRBV7-2,.,TGTGCCAGCAGCCTGACTAGCGGAGACAATGAGCAGTTCTTC,CASSLTSGDNEQFF
TRBJ2-7,.,TRBV18,.,TGTGCCAGCTCACCACCGGTAGACACCTACGAGCAGTACTTC,CASSPPVDTYEQYF
TRBJ1-1,.,TRBV15,.,TGTGCCACCAGCAGAGGCCCCGGACGGGAGAACACTGAAGCTTTCTTT,CATSRGPGRENTEAFF
TRBJ2-3,TRBD2,TRBV27,.,TGTGCCAGCAGTTTTCACGGGAGGTCCACAGATACGCAGTATTTT,CASSFHGRSTDTQYF
TRBJ1-2,TRBD1,TRBV2,once,TGTGCCAGCCCAATACCCGGGACAGGGAACTATGGCTACACCTTC,CASPIPGTGNYGYTF
TRBJ2-7,.,TRBV9,.,TGTGCCAGCAGCGTAGGACAGTCCTACGAGCAGTACTTC,CASSVGQSYEQYF